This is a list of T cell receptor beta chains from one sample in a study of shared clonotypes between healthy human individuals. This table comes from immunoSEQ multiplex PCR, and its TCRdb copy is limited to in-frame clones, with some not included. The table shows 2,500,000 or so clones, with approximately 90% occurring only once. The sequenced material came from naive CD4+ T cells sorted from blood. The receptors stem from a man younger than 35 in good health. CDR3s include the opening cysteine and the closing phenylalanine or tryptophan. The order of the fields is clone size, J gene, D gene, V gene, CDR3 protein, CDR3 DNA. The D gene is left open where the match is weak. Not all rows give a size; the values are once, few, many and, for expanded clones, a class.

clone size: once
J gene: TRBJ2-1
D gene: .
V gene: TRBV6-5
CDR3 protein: CASSYQKGPLYNEQFF
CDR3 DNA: TGTGCCAGCAGTTATCAGAAAGGGCCCCTCTACAATGAGCAGTTCTTC

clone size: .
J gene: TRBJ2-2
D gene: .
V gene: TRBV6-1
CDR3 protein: CASRWLVTGELFF
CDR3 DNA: TGTGCCAGCCGCTGGCTTGTTACCGGGGAGCTGTTTTTT

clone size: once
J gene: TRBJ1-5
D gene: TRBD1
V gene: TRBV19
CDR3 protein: CASSIEQNRGLAPQHF
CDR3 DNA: TGTGCCAGTAGTATAGAACAGAACAGGGGGCTTGCGCCCCAGCATTTT

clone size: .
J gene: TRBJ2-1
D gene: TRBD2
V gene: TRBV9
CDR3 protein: CASSRTSGSIYEQFF
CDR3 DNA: TGTGCCAGCAGCCGGACTAGCGGGAGTATCTATGAGCAGTTCTTC

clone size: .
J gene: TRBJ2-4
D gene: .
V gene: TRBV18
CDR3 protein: CASSPGTLAKNIQYF
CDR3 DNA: TGTGCCAGCTCACCGGGGACATTAGCCAAAAACATTCAGTACTTC

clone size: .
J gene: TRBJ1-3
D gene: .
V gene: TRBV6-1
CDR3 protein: CASLGGKSSGNTIYF
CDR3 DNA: TGTGCCAGCCTCGGGGGGAAATCTTCTGGAAACACCATATATTTT

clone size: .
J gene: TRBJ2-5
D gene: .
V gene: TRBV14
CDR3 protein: CASSQGEMETQYF
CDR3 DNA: TGTGCCAGCAGCCAGGGGGAAATGGAGACCCAGTACTTC

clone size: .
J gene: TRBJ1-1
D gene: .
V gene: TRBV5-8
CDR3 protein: CASSSQAGNTEAFF
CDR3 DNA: TGTGCCAGCAGCTCACAGGCGGGGAACACTGAAGCTTTCTTT

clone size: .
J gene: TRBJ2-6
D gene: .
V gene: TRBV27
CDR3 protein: CASSPGRPSGANVLTF
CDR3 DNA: TGTGCCAGCAGTCCGGGACGTCCCTCTGGGGCCAACGTCCTGACTTTC

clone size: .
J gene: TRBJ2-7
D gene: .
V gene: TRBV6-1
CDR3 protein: CASRPQAQVYEQYF
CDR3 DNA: TGTGCCAGCAGGCCTCAGGCGCAGGTATACGAGCAGTACTTC

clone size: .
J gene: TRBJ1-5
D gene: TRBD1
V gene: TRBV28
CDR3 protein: CASILGTANQPQHF
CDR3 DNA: TGTGCCAGCATCCTGGGGACAGCAAATCAGCCCCAGCATTTT

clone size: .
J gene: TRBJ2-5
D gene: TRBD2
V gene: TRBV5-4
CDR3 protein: CASSLAENQETQYF
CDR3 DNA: TGTGCCAGCAGCCTAGCGGAAAACCAAGAGACCCAGTACTTC

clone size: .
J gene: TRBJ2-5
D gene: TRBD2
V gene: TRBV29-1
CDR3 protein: CSVERLAGVGEQYF
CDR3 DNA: TGCAGCGTTGAAAGACTAGCGGGAGTAGGAGAGCAGTACTTC

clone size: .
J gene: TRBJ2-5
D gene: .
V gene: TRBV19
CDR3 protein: CASSPTRKETQYF
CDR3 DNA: TGTGCCAGTAGTCCAACTAGAAAAGAGACCCAGTACTTC

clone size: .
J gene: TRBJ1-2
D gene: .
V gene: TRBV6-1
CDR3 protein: CASSEARERSGYTF
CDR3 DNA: TGTGCCAGCAGTGAAGCAAGGGAAAGGAGTGGCTACACCTTC

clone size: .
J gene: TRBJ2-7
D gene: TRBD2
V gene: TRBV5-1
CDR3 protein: CASTPTSGGPYEQYF
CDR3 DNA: TGCGCCAGCACCCCGACTAGCGGGGGCCCCTACGAGCAGTACTTC

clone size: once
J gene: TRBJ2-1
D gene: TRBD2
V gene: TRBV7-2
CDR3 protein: CASSPTSGGYNEQFF
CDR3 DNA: TGTGCCAGCAGCCCGACTAGCGGGGGGTACAATGAGCAGTTCTTC

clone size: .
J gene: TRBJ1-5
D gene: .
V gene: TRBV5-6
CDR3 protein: CASSSLRGLDSNQPQHF
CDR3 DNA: TGTGCCAGCAGCTCACTCAGGGGATTAGATAGCAATCAGCCCCAGCATTTT

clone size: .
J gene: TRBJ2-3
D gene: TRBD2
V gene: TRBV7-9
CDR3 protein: CASSFSGVSTDTQYF
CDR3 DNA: TGTGCCAGCAGCTTTAGCGGGGTGAGCACAGATACGCAGTATTTT

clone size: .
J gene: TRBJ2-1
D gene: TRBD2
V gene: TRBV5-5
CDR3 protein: CASSLATSGDNEQFF
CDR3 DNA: TGTGCCAGCAGCCTGGCTACTAGCGGGGACAATGAGCAGTTCTTC

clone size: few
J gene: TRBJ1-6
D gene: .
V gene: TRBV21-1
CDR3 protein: CASSKAGGESYNSPLHF
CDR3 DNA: TGTGCCAGCAGCAAAGCAGGGGGGGAGAGCTATAATTCACCCCTCCACTTT

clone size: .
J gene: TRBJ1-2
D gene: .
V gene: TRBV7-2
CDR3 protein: CASSFGQGNYGYTF
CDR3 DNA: TGTGCCAGCAGCTTCGGGCAGGGTAACTATGGCTACACCTTC

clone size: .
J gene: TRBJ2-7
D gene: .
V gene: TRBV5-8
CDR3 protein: CASDGRRYYEQYF
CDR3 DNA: TGTGCCAGCGACGGCAGACGCTACTACGAGCAGTACTTC

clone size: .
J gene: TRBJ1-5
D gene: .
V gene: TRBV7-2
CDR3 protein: CASRPRGDSNQPQHF
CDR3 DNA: TGTGCCAGCAGACCCCGGGGGGATAGCAATCAGCCCCAGCATTTT

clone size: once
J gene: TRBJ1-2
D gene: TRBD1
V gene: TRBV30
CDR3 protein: CAWRLKDRVYGYTF
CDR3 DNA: TGTGCCTGGAGACTGAAGGACAGGGTCTATGGCTACACCTTC

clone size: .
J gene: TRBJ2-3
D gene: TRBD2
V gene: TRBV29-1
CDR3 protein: CSVEELAGGGGDTQYF
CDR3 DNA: TGCAGCGTTGAAGAACTTGCGGGAGGGGGAGGAGATACGCAGTATTTT

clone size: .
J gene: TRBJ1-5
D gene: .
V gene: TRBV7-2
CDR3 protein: CASSLWGSSNQPQHF
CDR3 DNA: TGTGCCAGCAGCCTATGGGGTAGCAGCAATCAGCCCCAGCATTTT

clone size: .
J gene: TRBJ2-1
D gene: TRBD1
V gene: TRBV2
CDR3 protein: CASKKGQSYNEQFF
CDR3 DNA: TGTGCCAGCAAAAAGGGACAGTCCTACAATGAGCAGTTCTTC

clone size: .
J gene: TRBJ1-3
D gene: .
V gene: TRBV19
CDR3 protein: CASNGGSGNTIYF
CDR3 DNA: TGTGCCAGTAACGGCGGATCTGGAAACACCATATATTTT

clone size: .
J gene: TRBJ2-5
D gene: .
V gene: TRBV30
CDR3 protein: CAWSAGHQETQYF
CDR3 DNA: TGTGCCTGGAGTGCGGGACACCAAGAGACCCAGTACTTC

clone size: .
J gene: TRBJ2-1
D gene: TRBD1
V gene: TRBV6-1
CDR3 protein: CASSEALWDRVVPNEQFF
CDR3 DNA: TGTGCCAGCAGTGAAGCGCTGTGGGACAGGGTGGTACCCAATGAGCAGTTCTTC

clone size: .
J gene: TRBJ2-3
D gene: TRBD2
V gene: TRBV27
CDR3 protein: CASSLGLAGGSTDTQYF
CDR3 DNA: TGTGCCAGCAGCCTGGGACTAGCGGGGGGTTCCACAGATACGCAGTATTTT

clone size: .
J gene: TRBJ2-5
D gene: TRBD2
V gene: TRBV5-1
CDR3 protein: CASSGRDLETQYF
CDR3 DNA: TGCGCCAGCAGCGGGAGGGACCTGGAGACCCAGTACTTC

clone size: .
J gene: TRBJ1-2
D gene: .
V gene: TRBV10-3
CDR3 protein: CAIREGLEPLTF
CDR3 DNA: TGTGCCATCAGAGAAGGGTTGGAGCCCTTAACCTTC

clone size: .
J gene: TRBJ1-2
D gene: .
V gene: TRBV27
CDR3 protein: CASSRGWGLGGYTF
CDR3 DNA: TGTGCCAGCAGCCGAGGGTGGGGGCTAGGAGGCTACACCTTC

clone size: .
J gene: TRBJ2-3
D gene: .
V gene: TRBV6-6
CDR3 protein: CASSYSQGTDTQYF
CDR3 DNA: TGTGCCAGCAGTTACTCGCAGGGAACAGATACGCAGTATTTT